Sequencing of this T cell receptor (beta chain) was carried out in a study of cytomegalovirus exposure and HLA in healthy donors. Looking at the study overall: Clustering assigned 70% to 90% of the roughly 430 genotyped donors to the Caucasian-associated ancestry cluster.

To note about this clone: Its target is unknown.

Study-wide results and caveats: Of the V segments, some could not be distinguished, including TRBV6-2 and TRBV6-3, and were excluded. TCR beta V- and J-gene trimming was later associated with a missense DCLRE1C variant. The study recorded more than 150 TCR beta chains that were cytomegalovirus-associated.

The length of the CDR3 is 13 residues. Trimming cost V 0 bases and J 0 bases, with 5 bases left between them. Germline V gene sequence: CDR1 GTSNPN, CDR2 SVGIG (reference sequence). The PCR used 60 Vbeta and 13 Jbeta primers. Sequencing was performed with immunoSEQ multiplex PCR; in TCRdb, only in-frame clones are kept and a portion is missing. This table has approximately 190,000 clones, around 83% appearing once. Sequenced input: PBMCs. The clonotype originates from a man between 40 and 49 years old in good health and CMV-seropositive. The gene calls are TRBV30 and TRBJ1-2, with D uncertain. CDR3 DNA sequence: TGTGCCTGGAGTGTACAGACTAACTATGGCTACACCTTC. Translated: CAWSVQTNYGYTF.